This T cell receptor beta chain was recorded in a study of blood T cell repertoires in COVID-19. Whole-study context: There were acute and convalescent COVID-19 samples, and they came from the United States, Italy and Spain. Sources were T cells, B-cell-depleted T cells, or PBMCs; the material itself was cDNA or gDNA.

Authors' analysis steps: Amplification from reference gene primers served as the basis for estimated nucleated cell counts. The table came from immunoSEQ multiplex PCR; TCRdb's copy has only in-frame clones and leaves some out. For V, J and clone size, that table is used; D and trimming come from the DNA. The table lists 100,000 or so clones, around 81% of them singletons. Germline V gene data show CDR1 as MGHRA and CDR2 as YSYEKL. CDR3 length: 16 residues. The V and J ends lost 4 bases and 3 bases, in that order; junction bases with no gene match: 8. Sequencing was done on a sample of peripheral blood. The V gene is TRBV4-1, the J gene TRBJ2-3, with TRBD2 identical over 9 bases. The TCR was taken from a man aged 55 to 70 with acute or convalescent COVID-19. In DNA, the CDR3 is TGCGCCAGCAGCCGCGATAGTAGCGGGAGTACAGATACGCAGTATTTT. This codes for CASSRDSSGSTDTQYF.